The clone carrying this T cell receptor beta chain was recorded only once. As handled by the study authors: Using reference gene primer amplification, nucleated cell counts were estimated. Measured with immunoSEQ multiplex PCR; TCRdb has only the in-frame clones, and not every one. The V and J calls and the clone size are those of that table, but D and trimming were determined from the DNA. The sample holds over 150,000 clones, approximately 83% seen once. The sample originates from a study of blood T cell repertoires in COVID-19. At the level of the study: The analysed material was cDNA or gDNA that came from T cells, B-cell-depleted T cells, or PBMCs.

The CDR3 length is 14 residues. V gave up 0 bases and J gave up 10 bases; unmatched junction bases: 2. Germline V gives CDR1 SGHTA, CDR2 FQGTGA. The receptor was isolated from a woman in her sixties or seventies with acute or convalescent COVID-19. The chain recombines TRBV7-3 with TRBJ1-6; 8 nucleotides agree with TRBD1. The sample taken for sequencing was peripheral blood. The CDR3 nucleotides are TGTGCCAGCAGCTTAACGCCAGGGGGCTCACCCCTCCACTTT. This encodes CASSLTPGGSPLHF.